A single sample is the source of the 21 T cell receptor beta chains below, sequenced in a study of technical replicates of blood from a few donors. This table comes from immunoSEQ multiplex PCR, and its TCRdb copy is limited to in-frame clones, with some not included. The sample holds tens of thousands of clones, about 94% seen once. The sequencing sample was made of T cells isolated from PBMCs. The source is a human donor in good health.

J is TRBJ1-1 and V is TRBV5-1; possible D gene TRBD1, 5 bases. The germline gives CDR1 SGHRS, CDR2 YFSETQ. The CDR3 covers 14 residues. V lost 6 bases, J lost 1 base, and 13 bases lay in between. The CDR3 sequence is CASTRSDRNTEAFF. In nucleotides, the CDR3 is TGCGCCAGCACCCGTTCAGACAGGAACACTGAAGCTTTCTTT. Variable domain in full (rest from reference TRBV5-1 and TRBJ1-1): KAGVTQTPRYLIKTRGQQVTLSCSPISGHRSVSWYQQTPGQGLQFLFEYFSETQRNKGNFPGRFSGRQFSNSRSEMNVSTLELGDSALYLCASTRSDRNTEAFFGQGTRLTVV.

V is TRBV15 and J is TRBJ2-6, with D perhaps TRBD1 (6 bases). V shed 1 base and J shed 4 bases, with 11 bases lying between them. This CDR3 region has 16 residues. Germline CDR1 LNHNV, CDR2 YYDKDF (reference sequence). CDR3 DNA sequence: TGTGCCACCAGCAGAGGCAGGGGAACCGGGGCCAACGTCCTGACTTTC. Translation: CATSRGRGTGANVLTF.

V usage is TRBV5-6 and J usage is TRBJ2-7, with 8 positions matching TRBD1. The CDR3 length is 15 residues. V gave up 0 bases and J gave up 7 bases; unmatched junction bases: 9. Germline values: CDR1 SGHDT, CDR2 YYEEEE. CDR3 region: CASSLGPGGWFEQYF. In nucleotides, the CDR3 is TGTGCCAGCAGCTTGGGGCCAGGGGGCTGGTTTGAGCAGTACTTC.

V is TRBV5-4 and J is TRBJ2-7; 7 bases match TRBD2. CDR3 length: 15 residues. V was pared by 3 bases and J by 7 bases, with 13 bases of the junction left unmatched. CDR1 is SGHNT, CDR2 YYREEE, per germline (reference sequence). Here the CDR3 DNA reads TGTGCCAGCAGCTCGCCGGGCGGGAGATTGGGGGAGCAGTACTTC. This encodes CASSSPGGRLGEQYF.

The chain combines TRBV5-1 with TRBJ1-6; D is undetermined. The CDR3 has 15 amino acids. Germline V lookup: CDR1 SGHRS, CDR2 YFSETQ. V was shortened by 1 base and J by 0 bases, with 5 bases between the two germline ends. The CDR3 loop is CASSLWSSYNSPLHF. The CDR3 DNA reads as TGCGCCAGCAGCTTGTGGAGCTCCTATAATTCACCCCTCCACTTT.

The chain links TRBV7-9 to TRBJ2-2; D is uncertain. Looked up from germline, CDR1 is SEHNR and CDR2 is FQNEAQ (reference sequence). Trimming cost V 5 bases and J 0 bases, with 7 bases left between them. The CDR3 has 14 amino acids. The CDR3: CASSLNTNTGELFF. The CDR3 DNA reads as TGTGCCAGCAGCCTAAATACGAACACCGGGGAGCTGTTTTTT.

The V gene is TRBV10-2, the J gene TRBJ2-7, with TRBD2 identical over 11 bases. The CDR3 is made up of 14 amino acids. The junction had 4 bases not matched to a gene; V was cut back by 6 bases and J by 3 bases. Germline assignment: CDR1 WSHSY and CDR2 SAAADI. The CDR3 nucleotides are TGCGCCAGCAGGGACGGGACTAGCGGCTACGAGCAGTACTTC. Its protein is CASRDGTSGYEQYF.

The DNA for the CDR3 is TGTGCCAGCAGAACGGGACAGACCTACGAGCAGTACTTC. Translated, it gives CASRTGQTYEQYF. The V and J genes are TRBV6-6 and TRBJ2-7, with 7 bases lining up with TRBD1. This CDR3 contains 13 residues. After removal of 6 bases from V and 2 bases from J, the junction contained 4 bases not matched to a gene. The germline V gene has CDR1 MNHNY and CDR2 SVGAGI (reference sequence).

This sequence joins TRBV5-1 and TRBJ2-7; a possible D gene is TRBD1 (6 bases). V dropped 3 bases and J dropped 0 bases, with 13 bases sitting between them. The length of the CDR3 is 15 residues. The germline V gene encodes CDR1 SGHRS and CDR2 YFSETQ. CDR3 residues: CASSYGTPNSYEQYF. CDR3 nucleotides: TGCGCCAGCAGCTACGGGACACCGAACTCCTACGAGCAGTACTTC. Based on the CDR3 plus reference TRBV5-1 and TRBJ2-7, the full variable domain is KAGVTQTPRYLIKTRGQQVTLSCSPISGHRSVSWYQQTPGQGLQFLFEYFSETQRNKGNFPGRFSGRQFSNSRSEMNVSTLELGDSALYLCASSYGTPNSYEQYFGPGTRLTVT.

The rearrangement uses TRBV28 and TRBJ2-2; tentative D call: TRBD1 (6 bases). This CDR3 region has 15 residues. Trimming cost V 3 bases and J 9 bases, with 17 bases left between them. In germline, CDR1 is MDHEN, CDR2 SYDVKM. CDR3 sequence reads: CASSFPFEGVRELFF. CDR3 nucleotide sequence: TGTGCCAGCAGTTTCCCCTTTGAGGGGGTACGGGAGCTGTTTTTT. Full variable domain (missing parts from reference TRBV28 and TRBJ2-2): DVKVTQSSRYLVKRTGEKVFLECVQDMDHENMFWYRQDPGLGLRLIYFSYDVKMKEKGDIPEGYSVSREKKERFSLILESASTNQTSMYLCASSFPFEGVRELFFGEGSRLTVL.

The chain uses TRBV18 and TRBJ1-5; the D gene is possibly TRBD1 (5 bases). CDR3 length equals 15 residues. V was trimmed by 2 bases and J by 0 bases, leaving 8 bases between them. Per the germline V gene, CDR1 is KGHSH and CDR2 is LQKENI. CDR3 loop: CASSPGDYSNQPQHF. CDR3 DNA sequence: TGTGCCAGCTCACCAGGGGACTATAGCAATCAGCCCCAGCATTTT.

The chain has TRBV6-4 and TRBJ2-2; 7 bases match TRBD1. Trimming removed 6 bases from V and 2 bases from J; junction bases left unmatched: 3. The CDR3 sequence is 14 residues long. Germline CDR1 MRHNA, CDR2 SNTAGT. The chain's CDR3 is CASRRQGNTGELFF. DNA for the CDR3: TGTGCCAGCAGACGACAGGGTAACACCGGGGAGCTGTTTTTT.

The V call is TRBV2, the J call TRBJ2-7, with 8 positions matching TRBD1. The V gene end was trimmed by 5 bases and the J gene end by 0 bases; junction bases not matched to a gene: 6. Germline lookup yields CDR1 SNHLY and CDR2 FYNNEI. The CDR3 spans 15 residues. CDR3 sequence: CASSTRQGFSYEQYF. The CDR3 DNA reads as TGTGCCAGCAGTACCCGACAGGGGTTCTCCTACGAGCAGTACTTC.

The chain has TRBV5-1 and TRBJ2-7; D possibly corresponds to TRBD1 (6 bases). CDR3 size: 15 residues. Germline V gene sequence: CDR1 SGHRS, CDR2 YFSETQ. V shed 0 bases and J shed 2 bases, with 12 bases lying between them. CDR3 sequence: CASSLGGSGAYEQYF. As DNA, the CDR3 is TGCGCCAGCAGCTTGGGGGGGTCAGGGGCCTACGAGCAGTACTTC.

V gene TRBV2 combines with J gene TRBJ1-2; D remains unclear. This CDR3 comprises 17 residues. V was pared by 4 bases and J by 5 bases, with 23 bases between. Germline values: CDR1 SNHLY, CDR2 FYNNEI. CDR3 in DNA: TGTGCCAGCAGTGGACCGGCGGAGCCCGATACCTCGTATGGCTACACCTTC. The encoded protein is CASSGPAEPDTSYGYTF.

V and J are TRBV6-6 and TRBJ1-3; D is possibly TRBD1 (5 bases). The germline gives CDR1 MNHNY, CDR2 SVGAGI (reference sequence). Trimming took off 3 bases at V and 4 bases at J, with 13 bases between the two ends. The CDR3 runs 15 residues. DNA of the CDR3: TGTGCCAGCAGTTATGTGGTGGGGGGGGGAAACACCATATATTTT. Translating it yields CASSYVVGGGNTIYF.

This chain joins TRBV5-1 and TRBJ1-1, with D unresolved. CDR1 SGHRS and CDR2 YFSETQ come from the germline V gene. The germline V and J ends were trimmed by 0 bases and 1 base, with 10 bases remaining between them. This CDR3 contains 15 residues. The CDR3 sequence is CASSLGGLGNTEAFF. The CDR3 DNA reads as TGCGCCAGCAGCTTGGGAGGGTTGGGGAACACTGAAGCTTTCTTT.

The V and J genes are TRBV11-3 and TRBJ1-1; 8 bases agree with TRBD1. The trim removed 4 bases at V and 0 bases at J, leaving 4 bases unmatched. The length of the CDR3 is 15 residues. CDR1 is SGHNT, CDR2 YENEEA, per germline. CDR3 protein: CASSSGTGLNTEAFF. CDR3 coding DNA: TGTGCCAGCAGCTCCGGGACAGGACTGAACACTGAAGCTTTCTTT.

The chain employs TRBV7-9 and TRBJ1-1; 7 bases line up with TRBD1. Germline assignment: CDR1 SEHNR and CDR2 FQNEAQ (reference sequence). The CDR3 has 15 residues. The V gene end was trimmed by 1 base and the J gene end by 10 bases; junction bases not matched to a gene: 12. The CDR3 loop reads CASSLDSRDSRTAFF. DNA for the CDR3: TGTGCCAGCAGCTTAGACTCCCGGGACAGCCGGACAGCTTTCTTT.

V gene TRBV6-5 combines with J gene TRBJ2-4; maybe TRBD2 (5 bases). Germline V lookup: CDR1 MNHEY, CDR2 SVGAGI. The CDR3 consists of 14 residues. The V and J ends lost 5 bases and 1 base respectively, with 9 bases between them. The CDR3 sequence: CASSVKRAKNIQYF. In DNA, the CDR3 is TGTGCCAGCAGTGTTAAGCGGGCCAAAAACATTCAGTACTTC.

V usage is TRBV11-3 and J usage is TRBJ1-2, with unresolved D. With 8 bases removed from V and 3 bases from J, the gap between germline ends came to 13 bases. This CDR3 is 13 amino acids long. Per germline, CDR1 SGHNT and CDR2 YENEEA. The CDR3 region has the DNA TGTGCCAGCGGTCTAGCGGAACACTATGGCTACACCTTC. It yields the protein CASGLAEHYGYTF. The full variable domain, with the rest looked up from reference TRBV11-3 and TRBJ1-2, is EAGVVQSPRYKIIEKKQPVAFWCNPISGHNTLYWYLQNLGQGPELLIRYENEEAVDDSQLPKDRFSAERLKGVDSTLKIQPAELGDSAVYLCASGLAEHYGYTFGSGTRLTVV.